The rows below give T cell receptor beta chains drawn from one sample of a study of shared clonotypes between healthy human individuals. Method: immunoSEQ multiplex PCR; TCRdb's copy keeps in-frame clones and lacks some. The sample carries more than 450,000 clones, 79% recorded once. Sequencing was done on a sample of PBMCs. These receptors originate from a woman aged 40 to 49 in good health. Some clones in this sample may be carry-over from other donors' samples. CDR3s leave out the opening cysteine and the closing phenylalanine or tryptophan. Each record gives: V gene, CDR3 protein.

TRBV2	ASSGWGANTEAF
TRBV28	ASIDSGTRIEQY
TRBV5-1	ASSFGGPTDTQY
TRBV28	ASSFPSGYQETQY
TRBV15	ATSSNLYTGELF
TRBV2	ASGAWLGTEAF
TRBV5-1	ASSPPRGEETQY
TRBV19	ASSIGSTADTQY
TRBV5-1	ASSFSGTPQETQY
TRBV7-9	ASSWGAGAYEQY
TRBV5-1	ASSEGLAGGLGETQY
TRBV12-5	ASGQGGGAQETQY
TRBV7-2	ASSRSRDRADTQY
TRBV2	ASRTGTAYF
TRBV10-1	ASTLGTNTEAF
TRBV18	ASSPYRDQPQH
TRBV5-6	ASRSAGTSNEKLF
TRBV28	ASSLRGAIGELF